Each of the 10 T cell receptor beta chains below was sequenced from the same sample in a study of CD8 T cells in Susac syndrome. Random-hexamer reverse transcription was applied to roughly 0.5 to 1 ug RNA. MiXCR, applied by TCRdb to the immunoSEQ multiplex PCR reads, yields one record per CDR3 protein. The data contain some 200,000 distinct CDR3 sequences, about 95% of them singletons. The specimen sequenced was CD4+ T cells from PBMCs. Receptor source: a human donor in good health.

V is TRBV2 and J is TRBJ2-7, with D hard to call. The V and J ends lost 2 bases and 5 bases respectively, with 16 bases between them. The CDR3 length is 15 residues. Germline assignment: CDR1 SNHLY and CDR2 FYNNEI. CDR3 sequence reads: CASSEIFDQRNEQYF. CDR3 bases: TGTGCCAGCAGTGAAATTTTCGATCAACGAAACGAGCAGTACTTC.

This CDR3 is CASSRGGITSIYEQYF. The CDR3 DNA reads TGCGCCAGCAGCCGAGGGGGCATCACATCCATCTACGAGCAGTACTTC. The rearrangement joins TRBV4-1 to TRBJ2-7; 7 bases line up with TRBD1. The V gene end was trimmed by 4 bases and the J gene end by 3 bases; junction bases not matched to a gene: 12. This CDR3 is 16 amino acids long. Per germline, CDR1 MGHRA and CDR2 YSYEKL.

This rearrangement joins TRBV30 to TRBJ2-4, with 15 bases matching TRBD2. The CDR3 length is 20 residues. J lost 3 bases, V lost 2 bases, and 14 bases had no gene match. CDR1 GTSNPN and CDR2 SVGIG come from the germline V gene (reference sequence). CDR3 sequence reads: CAWSPAWTSGRAGGKNIQYF. The CDR3 DNA reads as TGTGCCTGGAGTCCCGCATGGACTAGCGGGAGGGCCGGGGGCAAAAACATTCAGTACTTC.

The chain couples TRBV27 to TRBJ2-7; 7 bases fit TRBD2. The CDR3 is 14 amino acids. CDR1 and CDR2 (germline): MNHEY, SMNVEV (reference sequence). Trimming cost V 5 bases and J 3 bases; bases outside gene matches: 7. CDR3 sequence reads: CASSPAGRNYEQYF. For the CDR3, the DNA is TGTGCCAGCAGTCCAGCCGGGAGGAACTACGAGCAGTACTTC.

The chain joins TRBV29-1 to TRBJ2-5; no definite D call. This CDR3 is 13 amino acids long. From germline, CDR1 is SQVTM and CDR2 ANQGSEA. The ends were cut back, 7 bases at V and 4 bases at J, with 16 bases in the middle. CDR3 nucleotide sequence: TGCAGCGCTCTGACACTGCCTGGAGAGACCCAGTACTTC. As protein: CSALTLPGETQYF.

The chain recombines TRBV30 with TRBJ2-3; the D gene is possibly TRBD1 (8 bases). The ends were cut back, 2 bases at V and 3 bases at J, with 12 bases in the middle. Germline V gene lookup returns CDR1 GTSNPN and CDR2 SVGIG (reference sequence). CDR3 length: 14 amino acids. CDR3 amino acids: CAWSLQGGTDTQYF. CDR3 coding DNA: TGTGCCTGGAGTTTACAGGGGGGGACAGATACGCAGTATTTT.

The J gene is TRBJ2-1, the V gene TRBV28, with 9 bases aligning to TRBD1. There are 15 residues in the CDR3. CDR1 is MDHEN, CDR2 SYDVKM, per germline. The J segment lost 7 bases and the V segment lost 3 bases, leaving 7 bases of the junction unmatched. CDR3 sequence reads: CASSLSQGAWNEQFF. The CDR3 DNA reads as TGTGCCAGCAGTTTGTCACAGGGGGCTTGGAATGAGCAGTTCTTC. Drawing the rest from reference TRBV28 and TRBJ2-1, the complete variable domain is DVKVTQSSRYLVKRTGEKVFLECVQDMDHENMFWYRQDPGLGLRLIYFSYDVKMKEKGDIPEGYSVSREKKERFSLILESASTNQTSMYLCASSLSQGAWNEQFFGPGTRLTVL.

The sample holds one count of this clonotype. A read error may account for a junction end that differs from germline. J is TRBJ2-1 and V is TRBV7-7; 7 positions agree with TRBD2. The CDR3 contains 14 residues. The germline V gene encodes CDR1 SSHAT and CDR2 FNYEAQ (reference sequence). The CDR3 sequence is CASSRAGVYNEQFF. Written as DNA, the CDR3 is TGTGCTAGCAGCCGGGCGGGAGTATACAATGAGCAGTTCTTC.

V is TRBV30 and J is TRBJ2-5, with D unresolved. The germline V gene has CDR1 GTSNPN and CDR2 SVGIG (reference sequence). The CDR3 is made up of 12 amino acids. V was trimmed by 0 bases and J by 3 bases, leaving 5 bases between them. The CDR3 is CAWSVSEETQYF. The CDR3 region has the DNA TGTGCCTGGAGTGTGTCGGAAGAGACCCAGTACTTC.

V gene TRBV27 combines with J gene TRBJ2-7, with 7 bases matching TRBD1. The germline V gene has CDR1 MNHEY and CDR2 SMNVEV (reference sequence). The ends lost 5 bases at V and 6 bases at J; junction bases unmatched: 10. The CDR3 has 14 amino acids. The CDR3 sequence is CASSEDRVGAEQYF. The CDR3 DNA reads as TGTGCCAGCAGTGAAGACAGGGTGGGCGCCGAGCAGTACTTC.